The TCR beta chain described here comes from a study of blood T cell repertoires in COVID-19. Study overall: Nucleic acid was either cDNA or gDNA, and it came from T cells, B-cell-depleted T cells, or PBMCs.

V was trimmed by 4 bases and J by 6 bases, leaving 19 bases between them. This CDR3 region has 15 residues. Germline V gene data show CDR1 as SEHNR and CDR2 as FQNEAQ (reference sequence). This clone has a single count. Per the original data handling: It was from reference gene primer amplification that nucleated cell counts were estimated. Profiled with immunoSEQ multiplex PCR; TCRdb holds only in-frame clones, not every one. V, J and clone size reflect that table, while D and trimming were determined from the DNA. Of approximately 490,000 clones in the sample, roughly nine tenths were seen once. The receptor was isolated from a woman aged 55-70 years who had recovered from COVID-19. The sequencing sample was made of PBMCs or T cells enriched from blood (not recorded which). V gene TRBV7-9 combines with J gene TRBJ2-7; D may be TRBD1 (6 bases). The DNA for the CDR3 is TGTGCCAGCAGCTCATTAGTACAGGGTCTAGGCGAGCAGTACTTC. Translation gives CASSSLVQGLGEQYF.